Listed below are T cell receptor beta chains from one sample, sequenced in a study of cytomegalovirus exposure and HLA in healthy donors. Repertoires were generated with immunoSEQ multiplex PCR, while TCRdb's copy carries only in-frame clones and drops some. The sample includes fewer than 95,000 clones, just over 75% of them seen just once. Specimen: PBMCs. These receptors came from a man aged 25-40 years in good health and CMV-seronegative. Both conserved end residues are trimmed from each CDR3. Each record gives: V gene, CDR3 protein.

TRBV19 ASIGAQKGSGAF
TRBV11-2 ASSLGGTDYEKLF
TRBV2 ASSELTGWDTQY
TRBV10-3 AISKRDRAYQETQY
TRBV15 ATSNPGGGPYNEQF
TRBV2 ASSRGGSSPLH
TRBV18 ASSPGQGPYEQY
TRBV7-9 ASSFTGGNGYT
TRBV19 ASSSERSSGNTIY
TRBV7-8 ASSSGASGRRIAETQY
TRBV11-3 ASSLGLQGLGAF
TRBV9 ASSVDAGFSYEQY
TRBV11-2 ASSLDKTYNEQF
TRBV29-1 SVVKTYEQY
TRBV7-7 ASSLGAYNEQF
TRBV27 ASSFSAGADTQY
TRBV6-5 ASRRLRTGTYEQY
TRBV10-2 ASSDRGLAGTDTQY
TRBV7-9 ASSRKPSGASGRLDEQF
TRBV7-2 ASSPRQGIWGEPQH
TRBV5-4 ASSFGNRIYGYT
TRBV7-3 ASSTYRDAGANVLT
TRBV5-1 ASSFSSGGLPPDTQY
TRBV7-2 ASSLEQGYGYT
TRBV7-3 ASSPTGDPHYGYT
TRBV19 ASSIWAYTEAF
TRBV4-1 ASSQGGGLAGFSSGANVLT
TRBV19 ASSILGWEKNTEAF
TRBV21-1 ASSNIRQGSQETQY
TRBV18 ASSPVRVETQY
TRBV23-1 ASSRPGTGEGTRGGYT
TRBV6-5 ASRDYQGGEQY
TRBV19 ASSIERGEQY
TRBV6-6 ASRMGQGGGYT
TRBV9 ASSVGGLAGARGELF
TRBV6-1 ASSEAPGNGYT
TRBV10-1 ASSDFTGLAGADEQF
TRBV9 ASSAPGTNYGYT
TRBV9 ASSIRQGSNTEAF
TRBV18 ASSPEGTRVGYT
TRBV19 ASSATGSNEKLF
TRBV5-8 ASSGWAEAF
TRBV6-5 ASHPGTGVRSPLH
TRBV7-8 ASSFSGSRVKNIQY
TRBV9 ASSVLAAENTGELF
TRBV7-9 ASSLRENEKLF
TRBV6-5 ASKTGDSGNTIY
TRBV7-2 ASSASVGLAKNIQY
TRBV11-2 ASSLSGTPIIYEQY